This T cell receptor beta chain was found in a study of tumor-infiltrating lymphocytes in primary liver carcinoma. Whole-study context: By surgical resection, the patients were treated for their primary liver carcinoma. Study-wide points: Tumor samples exhibited a significantly greater top-250-clone fraction than blood samples (p = 0.039).

The study extracted blood RNA from unsorted whole blood and also extracted germline DNA. Donors were untreated and chronically infected with HBV. The researchers drew about 3.9 milliliters of peripheral blood before surgery. This CDR3 spans 15 amino acids. The germline gives CDR1 MNHNY, CDR2 SVGAGI (reference sequence). The germline V and J ends were trimmed by 5 bases and 6 bases, with 16 bases remaining between them. Turning to this clonotype: Its antigen is not known. A clone one base away is much larger, so this may be a read error.

Total RNA amounting to roughly 480 ng was the source from which TCR beta cDNA was made with a constant-region primer. Construction of TCR beta libraries relied on three successive nested multiplex PCR rounds employing slightly modified ARM-PCR. TRBV1-TRBV30 forward primers paired with a C-beta reverse primer were used in the first two PCR rounds, which ran approximately 11 cycles each. TCRdb fed the multiplex PCR reads into MiXCR, producing one record per CDR3 protein. The sample lists 330,000 or so distinct CDR3 sequences; roughly two thirds were seen once. The TCR sequence derives from a man aged 35 to 55 with primary liver carcinoma and hepatitis B virus infection. The chain recombines TRBV6-6 with TRBJ2-2, with TRBD2 as a possible D gene (6 bases). The specimen was peripheral blood. CDR3 DNA: TGTGCCAGCAGTCCCGGACTAACGGGAGCCGGGGAGCTGTTTTTT. This translates into CASSPGLTGAGELFF.